The TCR beta chain under discussion was sequenced for a study of CD8 T cells in ankylosing spondylitis. The CDR3 has 14 amino acids. Per the germline V gene, CDR1 is LGHDT and CDR2 is YNNKEL (reference sequence). J was trimmed by 4 bases and V by 6 bases; bases with no gene match: 8. Whole-study findings and limits: Clones linked with disease were CD8+ and fairly uncommon in the peripheral blood. Seemingly distinctive of ankylosing spondylitis blood was a TCR beta motif formed by eight highly homologous variants. Reportedly, matched ankylosing spondylitis synovial fluid was significantly enriched for disease-linked clones.

Concerning this clonotype itself: Its specificity is unknown.

Each TCR beta library was made by quantitative 5'-RACE that incorporated molecular barcodes. TCRdb fed the 5' RACE reads into MiXCR, producing one record per CDR3 protein. Among under 250,000 distinct CDR3 sequences listed, about 26% were seen once. This TCR was recovered from a male donor with ankylosing spondylitis or in good health (not recorded which). The chain joins TRBV3-1 to TRBJ1-2; 7 nucleotides match TRBD1. The material sequenced was blood, either unsorted or a sorted T cell fraction (not recorded which). This chain's CDR3 is CASSSRGGGYGYTF. CDR3 bases: TGTGCCAGCAGTTCCAGGGGGGGCGGCTATGGCTACACCTTC. Variable domain in full (rest from reference TRBV3-1 and TRBJ1-2): DTAVSQTPKYLVTQMGNDKSIKCEQNLGHDTMYWYKQDSKKFLKIMFSYNNKELIINETVPNRFSPKSPDKAHLNLHINSLELGDSAVYFCASSSRGGGYGYTFGSGTRLTVV.